The rows below give T cell receptor beta chains drawn from one sample of a study of T cell repertoires in cytomegalovirus infection. From the reads, TCRdb called clonotypes with MiXCR, one entry per CDR3 protein. The table records approximately 990,000 distinct CDR3 sequences, around 32% of them present only once. For these receptors, no antigen is known. Material: cultured CD8+ T cells from PBMCs, obtained from culture after CMV antigen stimulation. Every receptor here comes from a human donor in good health (CMV status not recorded). Some clones in this sample may be carry-over from other donors' samples. CDR3s include the opening cysteine and the closing phenylalanine or tryptophan. A D gene is named only where the DNA matches it firmly. Clone size appears in some rows only: once, few, many, or a class for an expanded clone.

D	V	size	J	DNA	CDR3
-	TRBV27	few	TRBJ1-1	TGTGCCAGCAACTTAGGGGAAAACACTGAAGCTTTCTTT	CASNLGENTEAFF
-	TRBV6-5	-	TRBJ1-1	TGTGCCAGCGGGGGGGGGATCCAGAACACTGAAGCTTTCTTT	CASGGGIQNTEAFF
-	TRBV9	-	TRBJ2-5	TGTGCCAGCAGCGTAGCACAGTTCCAAGAGACCCAGTACTTC	CASSVAQFQETQYF
-	TRBV4-1	-	TRBJ1-2	TGCGCCAGCAGCCGAGGATTACAAGCTAACTATGGCTACACCTTC	CASSRGLQANYGYTF
-	TRBV6-2/TRBV6-3	-	TRBJ2-5	TGTGCCAGCAGTTACTCTGACCGGGATTACTTC	CASSYSDRDYF
TRBD1	TRBV5-1	-	TRBJ1-1	TGCGCCAGCAGCGTGGGACAGGGGGATGGTGAAGCTTTCTTT	CASSVGQGDGEAFF
TRBD1	TRBV6-5	few	TRBJ1-2	TGTGCCAGCAGTTTGGGCAGGGGGATCAATGGCTACACCTTC	CASSLGRGINGYTF
TRBD2	TRBV27	-	TRBJ2-7	TGTGCCAGCACCGGGGGGAATACCTACGAGCAGTACTTC	CASTGGNTYEQYF
-	TRBV19	-	TRBJ1-1	TGTGCCAGTATATCTCGCGGACGCCTGATACCTGAAGCTTTCTTT	CASISRGRLIPEAFF
TRBD1	TRBV27	-	TRBJ1-6	TGTGCCAGCAGTTCCTCGGGACAGCGGGACCTTAATTCACCCCTCCACTTT	CASSSSGQRDLNSPLHF
-	TRBV12-3/TRBV12-4	few	TRBJ2-5	TGTGCCAGCAGTTTTAAAGCTGGCCTTGGGGGGCACCAAGAGACCCAGTACTTC	CASSFKAGLGGHQETQYF
TRBD2	TRBV5-1	-	TRBJ2-1	TGCGCCAGCAGCGGAGGGACTAGCGGGTGGGAGCAGTTCTTC	CASSGGTSGWEQFF
-	TRBV4-1	-	TRBJ1-1	TGCGCCAGCAGCCAAACACAGGGCAGCCGTGAAGCTTTCTTT	CASSQTQGSREAFF
TRBD1	TRBV14	few	TRBJ1-1	TGTGCCAGCAGCCCGCTACCCAGACAGGGACGGACTGAAGCTTTCTTT	CASSPLPRQGRTEAFF
-	TRBV2	-	TRBJ2-5	TGTGCCAGCAGTGATCTAGCGCTGAAGACCCAGTACTTC	CASSDLALKTQYF
TRBD1	TRBV5-6	-	TRBJ1-1	TGTGCCAGCAGTCGTCCGGGACAGGGGCTAGGGAACACTGAAGCTTTCTTT	CASSRPGQGLGNTEAFF
-	TRBV5-5	few	TRBJ2-7	TGTGCCAGCAGCCGTGTTACCAATTCCTACGAGCAGTACTTC	CASSRVTNSYEQYF
TRBD2	TRBV24-1	-	TRBJ2-1	TGTGCCACCAGTGATTTGCCGTCCCTAGCGGGGGGGCCTGGGGAGCAGTTCTTC	CATSDLPSLAGGPGEQFF
-	TRBV7-9	many	TRBJ1-4	TGTGCCAGCACTTCCCCCGGAGTTACTGATGAAAAACTGTTTTTT	CASTSPGVTDEKLFF
-	TRBV5-4	-	TRBJ2-1	TGTGTCACGGAGACAGAAACAAATGAGCAGTTCTTC	CVTETETNEQFF
TRBD2	TRBV20-1	-	TRBJ2-3	TGCAGTGCTAGAGACTTGATAGCGGGGGGGCCGGCGCAGTATTTT	CSARDLIAGGPAQYF
-	TRBV6-1	few	TRBJ1-2	TGTGCCAGCAGTGCCAGCGGACTCCGGGGGGCTGGCTACACCTTC	CASSASGLRGAGYTF
-	TRBV7-8	many	TRBJ1-1	TGTGCCAGCAGCTTAAGGGGAAGGGTATCGAACACTGAAGCTTTCTTT	CASSLRGRVSNTEAFF
-	TRBV6-1	few	TRBJ2-7	TGTGCCAGCAATACCGGGACTCGCGAGCAGTACTTC	CASNTGTREQYF
TRBD1	TRBV12-3/TRBV12-4	many	TRBJ1-1	TGTGCCAGCAGTTCATTCCGGGACAGGGTCGAAGCTTTCTTT	CASSSFRDRVEAFF
TRBD2	TRBV4-1	few	TRBJ2-5	TGCGCCAGCAGCCAATCGGGGGGGCCACAAGAGACCCAGTACTTC	CASSQSGGPQETQYF
TRBD1	TRBV2	-	TRBJ1-2	TGTGCCAGCATAGACAGGGTTTACACCTTC	CASIDRVYTF
-	TRBV6-6	-	TRBJ2-1	TGTGCCAGCAGTTACTCCACAAGCCCCTACAATGAGCAGTTCTTC	CASSYSTSPYNEQFF
-	TRBV12-3/TRBV12-4	-	TRBJ2-2	TGTGCCAGCAGTCAAAAAAGCACCGGGGAGCTGTTTTTT	CASSQKSTGELFF
-	TRBV12-3/TRBV12-4	many	TRBJ1-5	TGTGCCAGCAGTTTTTGGGGGAGTGATCAGCCCCAGCATTTT	CASSFWGSDQPQHF
TRBD2	TRBV9	-	TRBJ2-1	TGTGCCAGCAGCGTAGACTCTAGCGGGGGTATAACCAATGAGCAGTTCTTC	CASSVDSSGGITNEQFF
-	TRBV7-9	few	TRBJ1-2	TGTGCCAGCAGCTTAGTGTTCCCGGGGGAGGGCTATGGCTACACCTTC	CASSLVFPGEGYGYTF
-	TRBV27	once	TRBJ1-2	TGTGCCAGCAGTTCAGGGCCATGGGGGGGCTACACCTTC	CASSSGPWGGYTF
-	TRBV4-2	many	TRBJ2-1	TGTGCCAGCAGCCAAGAAGGGGTGATTGGCGATGAGCAGTTCTTC	CASSQEGVIGDEQFF
-	TRBV6-6	-	TRBJ1-1	TGTGCCAGCAGTTACTCGGCAGGGGCTGAAGCTTTCTTT	CASSYSAGAEAFF
TRBD2	TRBV24-1	-	TRBJ2-1	TGTGCCACCAGTGATTTGCGGACCGGGACTAGCGAGAGGAATGAGCAGTTCTTC	CATSDLRTGTSERNEQFF
TRBD2	TRBV2	-	TRBJ2-3	TGTGCCAGCAGTGAAGTTGCTAGCGGGGGGCCGCTAGATACGCAGTATTTT	CASSEVASGGPLDTQYF
TRBD2	TRBV9	few	TRBJ2-3	TGTGCCAGCAGCACTAGCGGGGGGACCACAGATACGCAGTATTTT	CASSTSGGTTDTQYF
TRBD2	TRBV7-9	few	TRBJ2-1	TGTGCCAGCAGCTCGACTAGCGGGGGACCCTTGGAGTTCTTC	CASSSTSGGPLEFF
-	TRBV12-3/TRBV12-4	few	TRBJ2-1	TGTGCCAGCAGTTTTCGAGGCGCAGGGGATGAGCAGTTCTTC	CASSFRGAGDEQFF
TRBD1	TRBV6-2/TRBV6-3	-	TRBJ2-2	TGTGCCAGCAGACTTACCCTGACAGGGGCGGAGACCGGGGAGCTGTTTTTT	CASRLTLTGAETGELFF
-	TRBV12-3/TRBV12-4	few	TRBJ1-1	TGTGCCAGCCACATCAAACTGGACAGTGAACCTCCGAGTGAAGCTTTCTTT	CASHIKLDSEPPSEAFF